The present entry profiles one T cell receptor beta chain with its context. V gave up 3 bases and J gave up 4 bases; unmatched junction bases: 2. Germline-derived CDR1 and CDR2 are LGHNA and YSLEER. The CDR3 loop spans 14 amino acids. This specimen belongs to a study of cytomegalovirus exposure and HLA in healthy donors. The PCR employed 60 Vbeta primers together with 13 Jbeta primers. Sequencing used immunoSEQ multiplex PCR; TCRdb keeps in-frame clones, though not all of them. This table holds approximately 140,000 clones, 70% to 90% found once. This chain joins TRBV4-3 and TRBJ2-7; 11 bases are a match to TRBD1. Specimen: PBMCs. This clonotype originated in a boy aged 5-17 years in good health and CMV-seronegative. The CDR3 protein is CASSHRDRGYEQYF. As DNA, the CDR3 is TGCGCCAGCAGCCACCGGGACAGGGGGTACGAGCAGTACTTC.